These 10 T cell receptor beta chains were all obtained from the same sample, sequenced in a study of T cell changes during pregnancy in multiple sclerosis. Measured with immunoSEQ multiplex PCR; TCRdb has only the in-frame clones, and not every one. The sample holds tens of thousands of clones; approximately 92% are singletons and the top ten take around 1.4%. This specimen consisted of peripheral blood, obtained in the third trimester of pregnancy. The receptors derive from a female donor in good health, enrolled as a control in a pregnancy study.

This chain connects TRBV28 to TRBJ2-1; D possibly corresponds to TRBD2 (6 bases). V was trimmed by 6 bases and J by 5 bases, leaving 20 bases between them. The germline gives CDR1 MDHEN, CDR2 SYDVKM. The CDR3 extends over 16 amino acids. The CDR3 is CASSLGEFGLNNEQFF. The CDR3 nucleotides are TGTGCCAGCAGCCTAGGAGAATTCGGACTAAACAATGAGCAGTTCTTC.

This clone appeared a few times. V and J are TRBV6-1 and TRBJ2-7, with 7 bases that match TRBD1. Germline-derived CDR1 and CDR2 are MNHNS and SASEGT. The CDR3 runs 16 residues. V gave up 2 bases and J gave up 0 bases; unmatched junction bases: 7. The CDR3 sequence is CASSEFTGDSSYEQYF. The CDR3 DNA reads as TGTGCCAGCAGTGAATTTACAGGGGATAGCTCCTACGAGCAGTACTTC.

The chain combines TRBV30 with TRBJ1-3; 7 positions agree with TRBD1. V shed 1 base, J shed 1 base, and the junction held 7 bases outside the gene matches. The CDR3 contains 16 residues. Germline V gene lookup returns CDR1 GTSNPN and CDR2 SVGIG (reference sequence). In DNA form, the CDR3 reads TGTGCCTGGAGTGGAGAATTCAGGGGGTCTGGAAACACCATATATTTT. It encodes CAWSGEFRGSGNTIYF. Looking up the rest from reference TRBV30 and TRBJ1-3 gives the full variable domain: SQTIHQWPATLVQPVGSPLSLECTVEGTSNPNLYWYRQAAGRGLQLLFYSVGIGQISSEVPQNLSASRPQDRQFILSSKKLLLSDSGFYLCAWSGEFRGSGNTIYFGEGSWLTVV.

This clone was seen only once. The genes are TRBV10-3 and TRBJ2-7; 8 positions match TRBD1. Germline CDR1 reads ENHRY; CDR2 reads SYGVKD. The CDR3 consists of 14 residues. Trimming took 6 bases from V and 5 from J; bases not matched to a gene: 9. CDR3 protein: CAIRSDRAGDEQYF. As DNA, the CDR3 is TGTGCCATCAGGTCGGACAGGGCTGGGGACGAGCAGTACTTC.

The chain carries TRBV5-6 and TRBJ2-5, with D possibly being TRBD1 (6 bases). Germline V gives CDR1 SGHDT, CDR2 YYEEEE. V shed 4 bases and J shed 5 bases, with 18 bases lying between them. There are 15 residues in the CDR3. The CDR3 sequence is CASSRPGQPGETQYF. DNA of the CDR3: TGTGCCAGCAGCCGACCTGGACAGCCTGGCGAGACCCAGTACTTC.

This chain links TRBV2 with TRBJ2-1; 12 bases align to TRBD2. This CDR3 spans 17 amino acids. The germline gives CDR1 SNHLY, CDR2 FYNNEI. V lost 0 bases to trimming and J lost 4 bases; unmatched junction nucleotides: 4. The CDR3 nucleotides read TGTGCCAGCAGTGAAGCATCGACTAGCGGGGGATACAATGAGCAGTTCTTC. Protein sequence: CASSEASTSGGYNEQFF.

The chain couples TRBV28 to TRBJ2-3, with 8 bases matching TRBD2. The V and J ends lost 5 bases and 6 bases, in that order; junction bases with no gene match: 7. This CDR3 comprises 14 residues. CDR1 MDHEN and CDR2 SYDVKM come from the germline V gene. CDR3 sequence reads: CASSVAGTVDTQYF. CDR3 sequence (DNA): TGTGCCAGCAGTGTAGCGGGGACCGTGGATACGCAGTATTTT.

The J gene is TRBJ2-3, the V gene TRBV19, with 13 bases lining up with TRBD2. Trimming at V came to 4 bases and at J to 8 bases, leaving 6 bases not matched to a gene. The CDR3 is 15 residues long. Germline V gene data show CDR1 as LNHDA and CDR2 as SQIVND (reference sequence). The CDR3 sequence is CASSTGLAGVGTQYF. CDR3 DNA: TGTGCCAGTAGTACTGGACTAGCGGGAGTAGGTACGCAGTATTTT.

V and J are TRBV5-1 and TRBJ2-5; 7 positions match TRBD2. Trimming removed 4 bases from V and 0 bases from J; junction bases left unmatched: 6. CDR3 length equals 15 residues. Per germline, CDR1 SGHRS and CDR2 YFSETQ. CDR3 in amino acids: CASSRSGMNQETQYF. The CDR3 DNA reads TGCGCCAGCAGCCGGAGCGGGATGAACCAAGAGACCCAGTACTTC.

The rearrangement joins TRBV19 to TRBJ2-2; possible D gene TRBD2, 6 bases. Germline CDR1 reads LNHDA; CDR2 reads SQIVND (reference sequence). The CDR3 sequence is 16 residues long. The V end was cut by 6 bases, the J end by 1 base, with 15 bases between. CDR3 in DNA: TGTGCCAGTAGCGTGGAAGCGGGCAAGAACACCGGGGAGCTGTTTTTT. Translated: CASSVEAGKNTGELFF.